The TCR beta chain described here comes from a study of T-cell memory formation after mild COVID-19. V gave up 6 bases and J gave up 5 bases; unmatched junction bases: 11. Germline-derived CDR1 and CDR2 are ENHRY and SYGVKD. This CDR3 has 16 amino acids. TCRdb analysed the 5' RACE reads with MiXCR anew, one entry per CDR3 protein. The sample contains 100,000 or so distinct CDR3 sequences, around 10% of which appear only once. The chain couples TRBV10-3 to TRBJ2-1; 9 bases map to TRBD2. The source material was PBMCs or a T cell subset sorted from them (not recorded which). The source of this sequence is a man aged 18 to 29 who had mild COVID-19 (a few samples of this study predate the infection). Cell type and time point are not known. The CDR3 protein is CAIRVGGLAQHNEQFF. The CDR3 coding sequence is TGTGCCATCAGGGTTGGGGGACTAGCCCAGCACAATGAGCAGTTCTTC.